This is a list of T cell receptor beta chains from one sample in a study of cytomegalovirus exposure and HLA in healthy donors. Only in-frame clones appear in the TCRdb table, and some are missing; sequencing was by immunoSEQ multiplex PCR. The profile shows 130,000 or so clones, approximately 84% of them singletons. Specimen: PBMCs. Receptor source: a middle-aged woman in good health and CMV-seronegative. Both conserved end residues are part of each CDR3. D genes are given only for firm matches. The size field is filled for only some rows; it gives once, few, many or a size class.

J: TRBJ1-2; size: NA; D: NA; V: TRBV19; CDR3: CASRRASLYGYTF; DNA: TGTGCCAGTAGGAGGGCCTCACTCTATGGCTACACCTTC
J: TRBJ2-1; size: NA; D: TRBD2; V: TRBV5-1; CDR3: CASSLEVAGTYNEQFF; DNA: TGCGCCAGCAGCTTGGAGGTAGCGGGAACGTACAATGAGCAGTTCTTC
J: TRBJ2-3; size: NA; D: TRBD2; V: TRBV5-1; CDR3: CASSWSPAGGTDTQYF; DNA: TGCGCCAGCAGCTGGTCCCCGGCGGGAGGCACAGATACGCAGTATTTT
J: TRBJ2-1; size: NA; D: NA; V: TRBV7-8; CDR3: CASRRGDYNEQFF; DNA: TGTGCCAGCAGGCGCGGGGACTACAATGAGCAGTTCTTC
J: TRBJ1-5; size: NA; D: NA; V: TRBV28; CDR3: CASRSTASNQPQHF; DNA: TGTGCCAGCAGGTCGACAGCAAGCAATCAGCCCCAGCATTTT
J: TRBJ2-1; size: few; D: NA; V: TRBV19; CDR3: CASSILGLFGNEQFF; DNA: TGTGCCAGTAGTATACTGGGGCTTTTCGGGAATGAGCAGTTCTTC
J: TRBJ2-2; size: few; D: TRBD1; V: TRBV4-2; CDR3: CASSHPGQGAGELFF; DNA: TGTGCCAGCAGCCACCCAGGACAGGGGGCCGGGGAGCTGTTTTTT
J: TRBJ1-2; size: NA; D: NA; V: TRBV6-5; CDR3: CASGRPENGFRTF; DNA: TGTGCCAGCGGCCGGCCAGAGAACGGGTTTAGGACCTTC
J: TRBJ2-7; size: few; D: NA; V: TRBV5-6; CDR3: CASNVQGESREQYF; DNA: TGTGCCAGCAACGTACAGGGTGAGTCTCGCGAGCAGTACTTC
J: TRBJ1-1; size: NA; D: TRBD1; V: TRBV7-9; CDR3: CASSYQGGYTEAFF; DNA: TGTGCCAGCAGCTATCAGGGGGGTTACACTGAAGCTTTCTTT
J: TRBJ1-3; size: NA; D: NA; V: TRBV18; CDR3: CASSPSDNSGNTIYF; DNA: TGTGCCAGCTCACCTTCCGACAACTCTGGAAACACCATATATTTT
J: TRBJ1-5; size: NA; D: TRBD1; V: TRBV6-1; CDR3: CASSEVDLGQGAFWTQHF; DNA: TGTGCCAGCAGTGAAGTCGACCTCGGACAGGGGGCTTTCTGGACCCAGCATTTT
J: TRBJ2-2; size: once; D: NA; V: TRBV25-1; CDR3: CASSPLGRWNTGELFF; DNA: TGTGCCAGCAGCCCCCTGGGCAGATGGAACACCGGGGAGCTGTTTTTT
J: TRBJ2-7; size: NA; D: NA; V: TRBV21-1; CDR3: CASSKDTYEQYF; DNA: TGTGCCAGCAGCAAGGACACCTACGAGCAGTACTTC
J: TRBJ1-4; size: once; D: TRBD1; V: TRBV6-6; CDR3: CASSYFGDSSNEKLFF; DNA: TGTGCCAGCAGTTATTTTGGGGACAGCTCTAATGAAAAACTGTTTTTT
J: TRBJ2-5; size: NA; D: TRBD1; V: TRBV5-1; CDR3: CASSIEPRGLGETQYF; DNA: TGCGCCAGCAGCATAGAGCCCAGGGGGCTCGGAGAGACCCAGTACTTC
J: TRBJ2-3; size: NA; D: NA; V: TRBV2; CDR3: CASRELISTDTQYF; DNA: TGTGCCAGCAGAGAGCTCATTAGCACAGATACGCAGTATTTT
J: TRBJ2-3; size: NA; D: TRBD1; V: TRBV5-1; CDR3: CASRTDPNTGGADTQYF; DNA: TGCGCCAGCAGAACTGATCCGAATACAGGGGGCGCTGATACGCAGTATTTT
J: TRBJ2-7; size: NA; D: TRBD1; V: TRBV6-5; CDR3: CASRKYGQGTYEQYF; DNA: TGTGCCAGCAGAAAATACGGACAGGGAACATACGAGCAGTACTTC
J: TRBJ1-1; size: NA; D: NA; V: TRBV25-1; CDR3: CASRRPGLLGTEAFF; DNA: TGTGCCAGCAGGAGACCGGGACTTTTAGGGACTGAAGCTTTCTTT
J: TRBJ2-2; size: NA; D: NA; V: TRBV5-1; CDR3: CASSNHPLTDTGELFF; DNA: TGCGCCAGCAGCAACCACCCCCTTACGGACACCGGGGAGCTGTTTTTT
J: TRBJ2-2; size: NA; D: TRBD1; V: TRBV2; CDR3: CASSAGQGWAGELFF; DNA: TGTGCCAGCAGTGCTGGACAGGGTTGGGCCGGGGAGCTGTTTTTT
J: TRBJ2-7; size: NA; D: NA; V: TRBV7-6; CDR3: CASSPRVEQYF; DNA: TGTGCCAGCAGCCCCCGGGTAGAGCAGTACTTC
J: TRBJ2-1; size: once; D: NA; V: TRBV11-1; CDR3: CASSLGGTGTLGRNEQFF; DNA: TGTGCCAGCAGCTTAGGGGGTACCGGGACCTTGGGGAGGAATGAGCAGTTCTTC
J: TRBJ1-5; size: NA; D: NA; V: TRBV7-9; CDR3: CASSLADRGNQPQHF; DNA: TGTGCCAGCAGCTTAGCCGACCGGGGTAATCAGCCCCAGCATTTT
J: TRBJ2-3; size: NA; D: TRBD1; V: TRBV18; CDR3: CASSPMTGVETDTQYF; DNA: TGTGCCAGCTCACCAATGACAGGGGTTGAAACAGATACGCAGTATTTT
J: TRBJ1-1; size: NA; D: NA; V: TRBV6-5; CDR3: CASSYVRSTEAFF; DNA: TGTGCCAGCAGTTACGTGAGGTCCACTGAAGCTTTCTTT
J: TRBJ2-7; size: NA; D: TRBD1; V: TRBV5-4; CDR3: CASSSPGQGPHQYF; DNA: TGTGCCAGCAGCTCCCCGGGACAGGGGCCTCATCAGTACTTC
J: TRBJ2-3; size: NA; D: TRBD1; V: TRBV27; CDR3: CASSPGTGMDTQYF; DNA: TGTGCCAGCAGTCCCGGGACAGGGATGGATACGCAGTATTTT
J: TRBJ2-3; size: NA; D: NA; V: TRBV5-6; CDR3: CASSLLSGSATTDTQYF; DNA: TGTGCCAGCAGCTTACTTTCCGGGTCAGCCACCACAGATACGCAGTATTTT
J: TRBJ2-5; size: NA; D: NA; V: TRBV6-1; CDR3: CASKVPGREQYF; DNA: TGTGCCAGCAAGGTCCCCGGTAGGGAGCAGTACTTC
J: TRBJ1-1; size: NA; D: NA; V: TRBV12-5; CDR3: CASGLYLGSTEAFF; DNA: TGTGCTAGTGGTTTGTACCTAGGTTCCACTGAAGCTTTCTTT
J: TRBJ1-1; size: NA; D: NA; V: TRBV9; CDR3: CASSPRAGMAEAFF; DNA: TGTGCCAGCAGCCCAAGGGCGGGGATGGCTGAAGCTTTCTTT
J: TRBJ1-5; size: NA; D: NA; V: TRBV28; CDR3: CASTEGGSNQPQHF; DNA: TGTGCCAGCACAGAAGGGGGTAGCAATCAGCCCCAGCATTTT
J: TRBJ2-5; size: NA; D: TRBD2; V: TRBV7-2; CDR3: CASSFSAGGPETQYF; DNA: TGTGCCAGCAGCTTTTCGGCGGGAGGGCCGGAGACCCAGTACTTC
J: TRBJ2-3; size: NA; D: TRBD2; V: TRBV5-4; CDR3: CASRPWTSGSTDTQYF; DNA: TGTGCCAGCAGACCGTGGACTAGCGGGAGCACAGATACGCAGTATTTT
J: TRBJ1-5; size: NA; D: TRBD1; V: TRBV5-6; CDR3: CASSRTGVAGPQHF; DNA: TGTGCCAGCAGCCGCACAGGGGTGGCTGGGCCCCAGCATTTT
J: TRBJ1-2; size: NA; D: NA; V: TRBV28; CDR3: CASKERNYGYTF; DNA: TGTGCCAGCAAGGAGAGGAACTATGGCTACACCTTC
J: TRBJ1-4; size: NA; D: NA; V: TRBV5-5; CDR3: CASSFQAGGEKLFF; DNA: TGTGCCAGCAGCTTTCAGGCTGGAGGTGAAAAACTGTTTTTT
J: TRBJ1-4; size: NA; D: TRBD1; V: TRBV4-2; CDR3: CASSRGDREELFF; DNA: TGTGCCAGCAGCCGAGGCGACAGGGAGGAACTGTTTTTT
J: TRBJ2-1; size: NA; D: TRBD1; V: TRBV5-6; CDR3: CASSWDRGRSEQFF; DNA: TGTGCCAGCAGCTGGGACAGGGGACGGAGTGAGCAGTTCTTC
J: TRBJ2-3; size: NA; D: NA; V: TRBV19; CDR3: CASSIARTDTQYF; DNA: TGTGCCAGTAGTATAGCCCGGACAGATACGCAGTATTTT
J: TRBJ1-5; size: NA; D: TRBD1; V: TRBV19; CDR3: CASSIDRASQPQHF; DNA: TGTGCCAGTAGTATCGACAGGGCCAGCCAGCCCCAGCATTTT
J: TRBJ2-5; size: NA; D: NA; V: TRBV4-3; CDR3: CASSLQRQETQYF; DNA: TGCGCCAGCAGCCTACAGAGACAAGAGACCCAGTACTTC
J: TRBJ1-4; size: NA; D: NA; V: TRBV6-6; CDR3: CASSYSRSPKKLFF; DNA: TGTGCCAGCAGTTACTCCCGGAGCCCGAAAAAACTGTTTTTT
J: TRBJ2-1; size: NA; D: TRBD2; V: TRBV7-6; CDR3: CASKGLAKNQQFF; DNA: TGTGCCAGCAAAGGACTAGCCAAGAACCAGCAGTTCTTC
J: TRBJ2-7; size: NA; D: NA; V: TRBV11-2; CDR3: CASSLFPSTYEQYF; DNA: TGTGCCAGCAGCTTATTTCCTAGTACCTACGAGCAGTACTTC
J: TRBJ2-6; size: NA; D: TRBD2; V: TRBV6-5; CDR3: CAAIAGAGANVLTF; DNA: TGTGCCGCGATAGCGGGAGCTGGGGCCAACGTCCTGACTTTC
J: TRBJ1-3; size: NA; D: TRBD1; V: TRBV28; CDR3: CASSLISGGFPSGNTIYF; DNA: TGTGCCAGCAGTTTAATATCAGGGGGCTTCCCCTCTGGAAACACCATATATTTT
J: TRBJ1-1; size: NA; D: NA; V: TRBV6-1; CDR3: CASDGVWNTEAFF; DNA: TGTGCCAGCGACGGGGTATGGAACACTGAAGCTTTCTTT
J: TRBJ2-7; size: NA; D: TRBD2; V: TRBV5-1; CDR3: CASSPGTNSYEQYF; DNA: TGCGCCAGCAGCCCCGGGACTAACTCCTACGAGCAGTACTTC